The rows below give T cell receptor beta chains drawn from one sample of a study of shared clonotypes between healthy human individuals. Measured with immunoSEQ multiplex PCR; TCRdb has only the in-frame clones, and not every one. The profile covers about 1.5 million clones, with 95% to 99% appearing a single time and about 0.45% taken by the ten largest. Sequencing used naive CD4+ T cells sorted from blood. These receptors all come from a man between 25 and 39 years old in good health. CDR3s include the opening cysteine and the closing phenylalanine or tryptophan. The D gene is left open where the match is weak. Clone size is stated in some rows and not others, as once, few, many or a class when expanded.

V gene	clone size	D gene	J gene	CDR3 protein	CDR3 DNA
TRBV29-1	once	TRBD2	TRBJ2-1	CSVGAGGSNEQFF	TGCAGCGTTGGAGCGGGAGGCTCCAATGAGCAGTTCTTC
TRBV19	-	TRBD1	TRBJ1-3	CASRAGTGPGNTIYF	TGTGCCAGTAGAGCCGGGACAGGGCCTGGAAACACCATATATTTT
TRBV7-9	-	TRBD1	TRBJ1-2	CASSLGARGDGYTF	TGTGCCAGCAGCTTAGGTGCCAGGGGGGATGGCTACACCTTC
TRBV5-1	once	-	TRBJ2-7	CASSLGPGAYEQYF	TGCGCCAGCAGCTTGGGCCCTGGGGCCTACGAGCAGTACTTC
TRBV5-1	-	TRBD2	TRBJ2-2	CASSVTSGRRNTGELFF	TGCGCCAGCAGCGTGACTAGCGGGAGGCGGAACACCGGGGAGCTGTTTTTT
TRBV7-9	-	TRBD1	TRBJ2-7	CASSLPPSQGQGGYEQYF	TGTGCCAGCAGCTTACCCCCATCCCAGGGACAGGGTGGTTATGAGCAGTACTTC
TRBV5-1	-	-	TRBJ2-2	CASSFGTTGTGELFF	TGCGCCAGCAGCTTCGGGACAACCGGGACCGGGGAGCTGTTTTTT
TRBV7-8	-	TRBD2	TRBJ2-7	CASSRTSGRTNSYEQYF	TGTGCCAGCAGCCGGACTAGCGGGAGGACTAACTCCTACGAGCAGTACTTC
TRBV18	-	-	TRBJ2-7	CASSPANTYEQYF	TGTGCCAGCTCACCAGCCAACACCTACGAGCAGTACTTC
TRBV18	-	TRBD1	TRBJ2-7	CASSPRDRGLYF	TGTGCCAGCTCACCTAGGGACAGGGGGCTGTACTTC
TRBV10-2	-	TRBD2	TRBJ2-3	CASCGGYGADTQYF	TGCGCCAGTTGCGGGGGATACGGGGCAGATACGCAGTATTTT